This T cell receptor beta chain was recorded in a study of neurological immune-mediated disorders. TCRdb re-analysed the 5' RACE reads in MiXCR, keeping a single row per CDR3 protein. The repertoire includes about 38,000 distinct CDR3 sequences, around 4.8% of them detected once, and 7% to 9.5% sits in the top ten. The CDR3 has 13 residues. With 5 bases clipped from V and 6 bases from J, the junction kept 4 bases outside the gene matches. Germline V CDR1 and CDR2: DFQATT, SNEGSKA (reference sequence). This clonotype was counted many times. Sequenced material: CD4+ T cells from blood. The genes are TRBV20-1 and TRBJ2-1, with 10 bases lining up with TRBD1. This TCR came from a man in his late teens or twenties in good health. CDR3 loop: CSARTGGGNEQFF. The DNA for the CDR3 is TGCAGTGCTCGGACAGGGGGGGGCAATGAGCAGTTCTTC.